The following is a TCR beta chain sequence with its context. Its antigen is unidentified. This CDR3 is built from 15 residues. Germline CDR1 WSHSY, CDR2 SAAADI. The ends lost 8 bases at V and 5 bases at J; junction bases unmatched: 14. Primers for the PCR totalled 60 Vbeta and 13 Jbeta. Assay used: immunoSEQ multiplex PCR; TCRdb lists only in-frame clones, some missing. The data show 100,000 to 150,000 clones, 77% seen once. All the people who gave samples were healthy bone marrow donors. The sample belongs to a study of cytomegalovirus exposure and HLA in healthy donors. Study-wide results and caveats: Earlier results showed most TCR beta V segments being productive about 87% or about 30% of the time.

The chain joins TRBV10-2 to TRBJ2-5; 7 nucleotides line up with TRBD1. Sequencing was performed on PBMCs. This sequence originates from a woman in her forties in good health and CMV-seropositive. CDR3 region: CASFRMLGGGETQYF. In DNA, the CDR3 is TGCGCCAGCTTTAGAATGTTAGGGGGCGGGGAGACCCAGTACTTC.